A selection of T cell receptor beta chains follows, all from one sample in a study of a mutant IDH1 vaccine in newly diagnosed glioma. Which antigens these TCRs recognize remains unknown. The assay was immunoSEQ multiplex PCR, and TCRdb's table has in-frame clones only and misses some. The data hold around 60,000 clones, with 75% to 90% observed a single time. The sequenced sample was PBMCs, obtained from a glioma patient whose treatment included an IDH1 peptide vaccine. All receptors derive from a man aged 40-55 years with glioma. CDR3s include the opening cysteine and the closing phenylalanine or tryptophan.

TRBJ2-2 TRBV30 CAWSPHPGRGRNTGELFF
TRBJ1-4 TRBV6-6 CASSLVDREWEKLFF
TRBJ1-3 TRBV28 CASSWTAPGINTIYF
TRBJ2-7 TRBV6-5 CASSYSYGRNEQYF
TRBJ2-1 TRBV30 CAWSTGTYLHEQFF
TRBJ2-1 TRBV6-5 CASSWGTSGGEQFF
TRBJ2-7 TRBV28 CASSNSRDRGYEQYF
TRBJ2-2 TRBV28 CASTVITNTGELFF
TRBJ2-1 TRBV11-1 CASSAFIGLAGPYNEQFF
TRBJ1-2 TRBV20-1 CSATLLGGYTF
TRBJ2-7 TRBV5-5 CASSSPQAGLYEQYF
TRBJ1-1 TRBV28 CASSLYQENTEAFF
TRBJ2-1 TRBV27 CASSLSRRVHNEQFF
TRBJ2-2 TRBV9 CASSVSGGVANTGELFF
TRBJ2-7 TRBV4-3 CASSQEADSSTYEQYF
TRBJ2-7 TRBV28 CASSDRRYPEQYF
TRBJ2-1 TRBV7-2 CASSLQVRSGIGNEQFF